Listed below are T cell receptor beta chains from one sample, sequenced in a study of T-cell memory formation after mild COVID-19. From the 5' RACE reads, TCRdb called clonotypes with MiXCR, one entry per CDR3 protein. Seen here are under 450,000 distinct CDR3 sequences, approximately 22% observed once, and the top ten hold 20% to 25%. What was sequenced was PBMCs or a T cell subset sorted from them (not recorded which). The receptor source for this set is a man aged 18 to 30 who had mild COVID-19 (a few samples of this study predate the infection). Cell type and time point are not known. Each CDR3 is given with its conserved first and last residue. A D gene is named only where the DNA matches it firmly. Size is stated for part of the rows, as once, few or many counts, or as a class when the clone is expanded.

TRBV5-5	few	TRBJ1-2	-	CASSGRTAAYGYTF	TGTGCCAGCAGCGGCAGGACAGCTGCTTATGGCTACACCTTC
TRBV6-2/TRBV6-3	few	TRBJ2-2	TRBD1	CASSPGQGDHGELFF	TGTGCCAGCAGTCCGGGACAGGGGGATCACGGGGAGCTGTTTTTT
TRBV7-9	-	TRBJ2-5	-	CASGLLRETQYF	TGTGCCAGCGGACTGCTACGAGAGACCCAGTACTTC
TRBV7-8	many	TRBJ2-4	-	CASSLFVGAKNIQYF	TGTGCCAGCAGCTTATTTGTTGGAGCCAAAAACATTCAGTACTTC
TRBV5-1	many	TRBJ2-1	TRBD1	CASSGQGGNEQFF	TGTGCCAGCAGCGGACAGGGAGGCAATGAGCAGTTCTTC
TRBV6-6	-	TRBJ2-2	-	CAAHRGGELFF	TGTGCCGCCCACCGGGGCGGGGAGCTGTTTTTT
TRBV29-1	-	TRBJ2-1	TRBD2	CSVDVPPGLAGTEQFF	TGCAGCGTTGATGTTCCTCCGGGACTAGCGGGTACGGAGCAGTTCTTC
TRBV4-2	-	TRBJ1-1	TRBD1	CASSQSGTGVTEAFF	TGTGCCAGCAGCCAATCCGGGACAGGGGTCACTGAAGCTTTCTTT
TRBV5-1	-	TRBJ2-1	TRBD2	CASSLLLAGSGEQFF	TGCGCCAGCAGCTTGCTCCTAGCGGGGTCGGGGGAGCAGTTCTTC
TRBV6-2/TRBV6-3	-	TRBJ2-1	-	CASSYPPGYPGNEQFF	TGTGCCAGCAGTTACCCACCGGGATATCCCGGCAATGAGCAGTTCTTC
TRBV20-1	-	TRBJ2-2	-	CSAVHDTGELFF	TGCAGTGCGGTTCACGACACCGGGGAGCTGTTTTTT
TRBV20-1	few	TRBJ2-5	-	CSARANAQETQYF	TGCAGTGCTAGAGCGAATGCGCAAGAGACCCAGTACTTC
TRBV5-1	few	TRBJ2-3	-	CASSLDGDRTDTQYF	TGCGCCAGCAGCTTGGACGGGGATAGGACAGATACGCAGTATTTT
TRBV12-3/TRBV12-4	few	TRBJ2-2	-	CASSNTFPGELFF	TGTGCCAGCAGCAATACCTTTCCCGGGGAGCTGTTTTTT
TRBV5-1	few	TRBJ2-2	TRBD1	CASSRGQHTGELFF	TGCGCCAGCAGCCGGGGACAGCACACCGGGGAGCTGTTTTTT
TRBV7-6	few	TRBJ2-2	-	CASSSDAGELFF	TGTGCCAGCAGCTCGGACGCCGGGGAGCTGTTTTTT
TRBV28	-	TRBJ1-5	-	CASSLKGFNQPQHF	TGTGCCAGCAGTCTTAAGGGGTTCAATCAGCCCCAGCATTTT
TRBV11-2	few	TRBJ1-3	TRBD1	CASSLTGVGNTIYF	TGTGCCAGCAGTCTTACAGGGGTTGGAAACACCATATATTTT
TRBV5-6	-	TRBJ2-3	-	CASSLGPGTPRTDTQYF	TGTGCCAGCAGCTTGGGCCCCGGGACACCGAGGACAGATACGCAGTATTTT
TRBV10-3	few	TRBJ1-1	-	CAISAAGGNTEAFF	TGTGCCATCAGTGCCGCGGGGGGAAACACTGAAGCTTTCTTT
TRBV4-2	few	TRBJ2-2	-	CASSPEPWMNTGELFF	TGTGCCAGCAGTCCCGAGCCATGGATGAACACCGGGGAGCTGTTTTTT
TRBV7-3	many	TRBJ2-1	TRBD1	CASSSQGADEQFF	TGTGCCAGCAGTTCTCAGGGGGCCGATGAGCAGTTCTTC
TRBV11-2	-	TRBJ2-5	-	CASSPVSGRLQETQYF	TGTGCCAGCAGCCCTGTATCCGGACGCCTACAAGAGACCCAGTACTTC
TRBV7-9	-	TRBJ1-1	-	CASSPRRAANTEAFF	TGTGCCAGCAGCCCGCGTCGGGCGGCGAACACTGAAGCTTTCTTT